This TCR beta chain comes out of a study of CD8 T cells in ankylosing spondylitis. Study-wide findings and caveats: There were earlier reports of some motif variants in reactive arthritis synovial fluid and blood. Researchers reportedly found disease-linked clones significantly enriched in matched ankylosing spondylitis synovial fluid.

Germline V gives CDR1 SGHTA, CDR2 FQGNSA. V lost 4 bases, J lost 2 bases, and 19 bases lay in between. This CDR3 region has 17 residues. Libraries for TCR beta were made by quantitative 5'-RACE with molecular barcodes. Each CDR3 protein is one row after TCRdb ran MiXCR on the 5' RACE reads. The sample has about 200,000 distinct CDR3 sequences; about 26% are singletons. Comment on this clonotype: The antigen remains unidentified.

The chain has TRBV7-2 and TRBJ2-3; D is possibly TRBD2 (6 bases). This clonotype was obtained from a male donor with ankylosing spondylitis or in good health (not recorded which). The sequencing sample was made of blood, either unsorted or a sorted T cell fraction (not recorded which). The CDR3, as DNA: TGTGCCAGCAGCTCCCGCAGCTTCGGAGGGATCACAGATACGCAGTATTTT. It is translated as CASSSRSFGGITDTQYF.